This T cell receptor beta chain was recorded in a study of blood T cells in healthy people across ages. The CDR3 sequence is 12 residues long. The V and J ends lost 5 bases and 4 bases respectively, with 8 bases between them. CDR1 ENHRY and CDR2 SYGVKD come from the germline V gene. This clonotype was observed many times. The use of a sample-barcoded 5' primer and a J-beta primer mix characterized a second PCR of roughly 7 to 11 cycles. TCRdb passed the 5' RACE reads through MiXCR, listing each CDR3 protein once. The sample has about 1.5 million distinct CDR3 sequences, approximately 43% seen once. The sequenced material came from blood. The TCR comes from a woman younger than 30 in good health. The chain carries TRBV10-3 and TRBJ1-2, with D possibly TRBD1 on 5 matching bases. The CDR3 spells CAISRGSYGYTF. The CDR3 DNA is TGTGCCATCAGTCGGGGCAGCTATGGCTACACCTTC.